Detailed here is one T cell receptor (beta chain). Its specificity is unknown. iRepertoire HTBI primers and Arm-PCR of CDR3 regions built TCR beta libraries. TCRdb itself ran the multiplex PCR reads through MiXCR, one entry per CDR3 protein. The sample has about 360,000 distinct CDR3 sequences, roughly 17% seen once. The time point denotes: newly diagnosed GD, antithyroid drugs for less than 3 months. PBMC-derived RNA was used for the TCR library. Germline V gives CDR1 SGHRS, CDR2 YFSETQ. This CDR3 has 15 amino acids. V lost 4 bases to trimming and J lost 2 bases; unmatched junction nucleotides: 4. This sample stems from a study of regulatory T cells in long-lasting Graves disease. Whole-study results and caveats: There were preferences for TRBV28, TRBJ1-2 and TRBJ2-5 in persistent disease.

These data were also filed under a second study, of T cells in Graves' hyperthyroidism and ophthalmopathy. That publication notes: An absence of ophthalmopathy progression within 18 months meant stable Graves' hyperthyroidism. First-round RT-PCR of the TCR CDR3 relied on the HTBI primer set. Most expanded thyroid clonotypes above 0.001 also appeared in blood.

The starting material was peripheral blood mononuclear cells (PBMCs), obtained at new diagnosis, from a patient treated with antithyroid drugs. The receptor comes from a woman aged 18-29 years with Graves disease. The chain links TRBV5-1 to TRBJ1-5; TRBD1 matches at 9 bases. CDR3: CASSARTGGNQPQHF. The DNA for the CDR3 is TGCGCCAGCAGCGCCAGGACAGGGGGCAATCAGCCCCAGCATTTT.